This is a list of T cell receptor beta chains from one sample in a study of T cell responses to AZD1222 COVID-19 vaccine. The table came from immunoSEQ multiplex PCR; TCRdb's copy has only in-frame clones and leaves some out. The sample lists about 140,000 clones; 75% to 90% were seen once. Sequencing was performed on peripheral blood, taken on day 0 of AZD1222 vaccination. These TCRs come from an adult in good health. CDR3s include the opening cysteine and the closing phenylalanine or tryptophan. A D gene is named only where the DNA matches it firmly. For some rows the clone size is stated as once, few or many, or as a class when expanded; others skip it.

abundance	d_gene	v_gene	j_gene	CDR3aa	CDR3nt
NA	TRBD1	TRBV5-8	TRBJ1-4	CASSRGQLTNEKLFF	TGTGCCAGCAGCAGGGGACAGTTGACTAATGAAAAACTGTTTTTT
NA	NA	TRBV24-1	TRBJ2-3	CATRSVQDTQYF	TGTGCCACCAGATCCGTTCAAGATACGCAGTATTTT
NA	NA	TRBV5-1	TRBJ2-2	CASSLFGGHTGELFF	TGCGCCAGCAGCTTGTTTGGGGGCCACACCGGGGAGCTGTTTTTT
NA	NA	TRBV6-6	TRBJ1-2	CASSGRTEAYGYTF	TGTGCCAGCAGTGGCAGGACTGAAGCTTATGGCTACACCTTC
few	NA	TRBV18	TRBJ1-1	CASSPPVKPLMNTEAFF	TGTGCCAGCTCACCACCAGTAAAGCCTTTGATGAACACTGAAGCTTTCTTT
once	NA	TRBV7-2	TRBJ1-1	CASRLQENTEAFF	TGTGCCAGCAGACTACAGGAGAACACTGAAGCTTTCTTT
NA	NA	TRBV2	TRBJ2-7	CASRPQVSYEQYF	TGTGCCAGTCGACCTCAGGTCTCCTACGAGCAGTACTTC
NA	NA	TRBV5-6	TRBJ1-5	CASSPGTGNQPQHF	TGTGCCAGCAGCCCGGGAACAGGCAATCAGCCCCAGCATTTT
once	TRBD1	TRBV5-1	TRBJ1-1	CASSLAETGIRNTEAFF	TGCGCCAGCAGCTTGGCCGAGACAGGGATACGGAACACTGAAGCTTTCTTT
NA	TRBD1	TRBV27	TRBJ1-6	CASSQTGWSSPLHF	TGTGCCAGCAGCCAGACAGGGTGGAGTTCACCCCTCCACTTT
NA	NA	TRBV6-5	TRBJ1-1	CASSINRVSEAFF	TGTGCCAGCAGTATAAACAGGGTATCTGAAGCTTTCTTT
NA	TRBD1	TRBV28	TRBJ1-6	CASSTVGQGLSPLHF	TGTGCCAGCAGTACAGTCGGACAGGGGCTCTCACCCCTCCACTTT
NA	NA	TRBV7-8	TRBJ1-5	CASSLGDKGNQPQHF	TGTGCCAGCAGCTTAGGGGACAAAGGCAATCAGCCCCAGCATTTT
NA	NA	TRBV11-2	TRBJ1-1	CASSLGPGLNTEAFF	TGTGCCAGCAGCTTAGGCCCGGGACTCAACACTGAAGCTTTCTTT
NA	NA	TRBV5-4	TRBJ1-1	CASSSGRTEAFF	TGTGCCAGCAGCTCAGGTCGAACTGAAGCTTTCTTT
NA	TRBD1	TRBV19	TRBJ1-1	CASSINGYRGRRNSNTEAFF	TGTGCCAGTAGTATAAATGGGTACAGGGGTAGGCGGAACTCGAACACTGAAGCTTTCTTT
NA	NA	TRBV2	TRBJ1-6	CASSEVLRRGNSPLHF	TGTGCCAGCAGTGAAGTCCTGCGTCGGGGAAATTCACCCCTCCACTTT
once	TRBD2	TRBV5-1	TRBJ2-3	CASSLERGGTDTQYF	TGCGCCAGCAGCTTGGAGCGGGGAGGCACAGATACGCAGTATTTT
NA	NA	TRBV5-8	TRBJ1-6	CASSAGAPPNSPLHF	TGTGCCAGCAGCGCCGGGGCGCCCCCCAATTCACCCCTCCACTTT
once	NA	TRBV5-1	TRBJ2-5	CASSLVSAKETQYF	TGCGCCAGCAGCTTGGTATCGGCAAAAGAGACCCAGTACTTC
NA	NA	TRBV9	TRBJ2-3	CASSPTPTTDTQYF	TGTGCCAGCAGCCCCACCCCCACCACAGATACGCAGTATTTT
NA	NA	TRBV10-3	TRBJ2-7	CAISQGDEGRSSYEQYF	TGTGCCATCAGCCAGGGAGATGAGGGTAGGAGCTCCTACGAGCAGTACTTC
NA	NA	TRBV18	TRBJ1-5	CASSPGQGGGQPQHF	TGTGCCAGCTCACCAGGTCAAGGGGGGGGGCAGCCCCAGCATTTT
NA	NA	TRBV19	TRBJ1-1	CASSNNGEAFF	TGTGCCAGTAGTAACAACGGTGAAGCTTTCTTT
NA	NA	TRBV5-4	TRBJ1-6	CASSSLEFRSSYNSPLHF	TGTGCCAGCAGCTCCCTCGAGTTCAGGAGCTCCTATAATTCACCCCTCCACTTT
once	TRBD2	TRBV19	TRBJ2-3	CASSPTRTSVVDTQYF	TGTGCCAGTAGTCCAACGAGGACTAGCGTGGTGGATACGCAGTATTTT
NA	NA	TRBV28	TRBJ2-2	CASSLMWGSSGELFF	TGTGCCAGCAGTTTAATGTGGGGGAGCTCCGGGGAGCTGTTTTTT
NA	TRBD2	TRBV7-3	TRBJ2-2	CASSPFGLAGSNTGELFF	TGTGCCAGCAGCCCCTTCGGACTAGCGGGATCGAACACCGGGGAGCTGTTTTTT
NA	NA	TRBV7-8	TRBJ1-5	CASSGLGGPRVEPQHF	TGTGCCAGCAGCGGGCTCGGGGGCCCCAGGGTTGAGCCCCAGCATTTT
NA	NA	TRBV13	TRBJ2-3	CASSLFDGSSTDTQYF	TGTGCCAGCAGCTTATTCGACGGTTCTAGCACAGATACGCAGTATTTT
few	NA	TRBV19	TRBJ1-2	CASSTILAAGYGYTF	TGTGCCAGTAGTACAATCCTGGCGGCGGGCTATGGCTACACCTTC
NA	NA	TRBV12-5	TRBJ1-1	CASGLGGTTGNTEAFF	TGTGCTAGTGGTTTGGGGGGGACTACGGGGAACACTGAAGCTTTCTTT
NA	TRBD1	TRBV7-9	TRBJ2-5	CASSFFRWLARGQETQYF	TGTGCCAGCAGCTTTTTTCGTTGGTTGGCCAGGGGGCAAGAGACCCAGTACTTC
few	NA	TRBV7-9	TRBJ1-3	CASSLVAVGNTIYF	TGTGCCAGCAGCTTAGTTGCGGTGGGAAACACCATATATTTT
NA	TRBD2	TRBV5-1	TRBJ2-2	CASSLGSSGGHTGELFF	TGCGCCAGCAGCTTGGGGTCTAGCGGGGGACACACCGGGGAGCTGTTTTTT
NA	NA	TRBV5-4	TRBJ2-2	CASSETGVATGELFF	TGTGCCAGCAGCGAGACAGGTGTGGCCACCGGGGAGCTGTTTTTT
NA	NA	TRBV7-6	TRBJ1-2	CASSLEDSSIGYTF	TGTGCCAGCAGCTTAGAGGACAGCTCAATTGGCTACACCTTC